These 27 T cell receptor beta chains were sequenced from one sample in a study of T cell responses to AZD1222 COVID-19 vaccine. Assay used: immunoSEQ multiplex PCR; TCRdb lists only in-frame clones, some missing. The repertoire holds more than 140,000 clones, with approximately 90% as singletons. The sequenced sample was peripheral blood, obtained on day 0 of AZD1222 vaccination. All receptors come from an adult in good health.

This clone has more than one count but fewer than ten. The rearrangement joins TRBV11-1 to TRBJ2-2; D not resolved. Trimming removed 0 bases at V and 1 base at J, with 6 bases between. CDR3 length: 15 amino acids. Looked up from germline, CDR1 is SGHAT and CDR2 is FQDESV (reference sequence). CDR3 in DNA: TGTGCCAGCAGCTTAGCGTTGCGGAACACCGGGGAGCTGTTTTTT. Translation: CASSLALRNTGELFF.

The chain couples TRBV5-1 to TRBJ2-7; 8 bases are a match to TRBD2. The trim removed 5 bases at V and 2 bases at J, leaving 9 bases unmatched. The germline V gene encodes CDR1 SGHRS and CDR2 YFSETQ. The CDR3 runs to 15 residues. The chain's CDR3 is CASSLGAGVTYEQYF. CDR3 nucleotides: TGCGCCAGCAGTCTAGGAGCGGGAGTGACCTACGAGCAGTACTTC.

The rearrangement joins TRBV6-2 or TRBV6-3 to TRBJ2-1; D gene uncertain. The CDR3 has 13 residues. The V end was cut by 5 bases, the J end by 2 bases, with 7 bases between. Per the germline V gene, CDR1 is MNHEY and CDR2 is SVGEGT. The CDR3 DNA reads TGTGCCAGCAGTCCCGGAACCTACAATGAGCAGTTCTTC. Translating it yields CASSPGTYNEQFF.

This clone showed up many times. The chain joins TRBV5-4 to TRBJ2-1; the D is unclear. The V end was cut by 0 bases, the J end by 2 bases, with 9 bases between. Germline CDR1 is SGHNT and CDR2 is YYREEE (reference sequence). This CDR3 comprises 15 residues. The CDR3 sequence is CASSLDPAAYNEQFF. In DNA, the CDR3 is TGTGCCAGCAGCTTGGATCCGGCGGCCTACAATGAGCAGTTCTTC.

This clone was observed a single time. The chain links TRBV28 to TRBJ2-3; tentative D call: TRBD1 (7 bases). V lost 3 bases, J lost 0 bases, and 13 bases lay in between. Per germline, CDR1 MDHEN and CDR2 SYDVKM. This CDR3 region has 16 residues. The CDR3 loop is CASSLPQGGSTDTQYF. The CDR3, as DNA: TGTGCCAGCAGTTTGCCCCAGGGGGGTAGCACAGATACGCAGTATTTT.

The J gene is TRBJ1-1, the V gene TRBV6-6; D remains ambiguous. Trimming took off 8 bases at V and 3 bases at J, with 13 bases between the two ends. This CDR3 comprises 13 residues. Germline lookup yields CDR1 MNHNY and CDR2 SVGAGI (reference sequence). The CDR3 DNA reads TGTGCCAGCCAGAGGGAGCCTGACACTGAAGCTTTCTTT. It codes for CASQREPDTEAFF.

The V and J genes are TRBV7-3 and TRBJ1-5; 7 bases are shared with TRBD1. J gave up 7 bases and V 5 bases, and 14 bases lay outside the gene matches. The germline V gene has CDR1 SGHTA and CDR2 FQGTGA. This CDR3 has 16 residues. CDR3 bases: TGTGCCAGCAGCCCCAGGGGGAAAACTTTAAGGCAGCCCCAGCATTTT. Translating it yields CASSPRGKTLRQPQHF.

The chain links TRBV7-9 to TRBJ2-6, with 8 bases identical to TRBD1. Germline trimming cut 3 bases from V and 2 bases from J; bases unmatched to any gene: 3. This CDR3 has 16 residues. Germline CDR1 reads SEHNR; CDR2 reads FQNEAQ (reference sequence). CDR3 region: CASSLPGGAGANVLTF. Here the CDR3 DNA reads TGTGCCAGCAGCTTGCCAGGGGGCGCTGGGGCCAACGTCCTGACTTTC. Combining the CDR3 with reference TRBV7-9 and TRBJ2-6 gives the whole variable domain DTGVSQNPRHKITKRGQNVTFRCDPISEHNRLYWYRQTLGQGPEFLTYFQNEAQLEKSRLLSDRFSAERPKGSFSTLEIQRTEQGDSAMYLCASSLPGGAGANVLTFGAGSRLTVL.

The chain joins TRBV5-1 to TRBJ2-3; a weak D match, TRBD2 (5 bases). Germline V gene data show CDR1 as SGHRS and CDR2 as YFSETQ. There are 14 residues in the CDR3. Trimming cost V 6 bases and J 2 bases, with 13 bases left between them. The CDR3 DNA sequence: TGCGCCAGCACCAACGGACTTATCACAGATACGCAGTATTTT. It translates to CASTNGLITDTQYF.

The chain links TRBV6-5 to TRBJ2-2; D ambiguous. Germline CDR1 reads MNHEY; CDR2 reads SVGAGI. The CDR3 runs 14 residues. Trimming took 2 bases from V and 0 from J, leaving 4 bases between them. The CDR3 here is CASSYGPNTGELFF. CDR3 coding DNA: TGTGCCAGCAGTTACGGACCGAACACCGGGGAGCTGTTTTTT.

This chain links TRBV18 with TRBJ2-1; D is unclear. Germline assignment: CDR1 KGHSH and CDR2 LQKENI. This CDR3 region has 16 residues. V was pared by 3 bases and J by 6 bases, with 18 bases between. The CDR3 region has the DNA TGTGCCAGCTCACCCCCGGGCGTCTCTAGTGGCAATGAGCAGTTCTTC. Translating gives CASSPPGVSSGNEQFF.

The chain uses TRBV19 and TRBJ1-3; D remains ambiguous. The ends were cut back, 6 bases at V and 0 bases at J, with 15 bases in the middle. Germline V CDR1 and CDR2: LNHDA, SQIVND (reference sequence). This CDR3 contains 16 residues. This chain's CDR3 is CASSRPGLTSGNTIYF. The CDR3 DNA reads TGTGCCAGTAGCCGCCCCGGGCTCACCTCTGGAAACACCATATATTTT.

The chain combines TRBV2 with TRBJ2-6; D unclear. The CDR3 sequence is 15 residues long. Between the trimmed V and J ends, which lost 3 bases and 2 bases, there was a span of 8 bases. Germline CDR1 reads SNHLY; CDR2 reads FYNNEI. CDR3 protein: CASSDRETGANVLTF. The CDR3 DNA follows: TGTGCCAGCAGTGATAGAGAAACTGGGGCCAACGTCCTGACTTTC.

This chain uses TRBV7-9 with TRBJ2-1; no clear D gene. V lost 0 bases and J 15 bases, leaving 18 bases between the germline ends. This CDR3 spans 14 amino acids. CDR1 is SEHNR, CDR2 FQNEAQ, per germline (reference sequence). CDR3 residues: CASSLAAGNLQGFF. Here the CDR3 DNA reads TGTGCCAGCAGCTTAGCGGCCGGAAACCTTCAAGGGTTCTTC.

The chain couples TRBV5-4 to TRBJ1-1; no clear D gene. Per germline, CDR1 SGHNT and CDR2 YYREEE (reference sequence). The V and J ends lost 3 bases and 1 base respectively, with 19 bases between them. The CDR3 length is 17 residues. The CDR3 coding sequence is TGTGCCAGCAGCTCAGACCGGGTGGTCCTCGGGAACACTGAAGCTTTCTTT. It codes for CASSSDRVVLGNTEAFF.

The genes are TRBV6-5 and TRBJ2-7; D may match TRBD1 or TRBD2 (5 bases each). The length of the CDR3 is 16 residues. V lost 0 bases and J 6 bases, leaving 18 bases between the germline ends. Germline lookup yields CDR1 MNHEY and CDR2 SVGAGI. CDR3 protein: CASSYSGDRSLAEQYF. Here the CDR3 DNA reads TGTGCCAGCAGTTACTCTGGGGACCGTTCTCTCGCCGAGCAGTACTTC.

The chain couples TRBV19 to TRBJ2-1; D not resolved. V dropped 5 bases and J dropped 5 bases, with 13 bases sitting between them. Per the germline V gene, CDR1 is LNHDA and CDR2 is SQIVND (reference sequence). This CDR3 is 14 amino acids long. This CDR3 reads CASSPWRGHNEQFF. In DNA form, the CDR3 reads TGTGCCAGTAGTCCCTGGCGAGGACACAATGAGCAGTTCTTC.

This sequence joins TRBV19 and TRBJ1-1, with D possibly being TRBD1 (5 bases). Trimming took 1 base from V and 10 from J, leaving 10 bases between them. Germline CDR1 LNHDA, CDR2 SQIVND (reference sequence). The CDR3 runs to 12 residues. CDR3 in DNA: TGTGCCAGTAGTATAGTGGCGGGGCCAGCTTTCTTT. Encoded protein: CASSIVAGPAFF.

The chain employs TRBV7-9 and TRBJ2-7; TRBD1 agrees at 9 bases. The ends lost 5 bases at V and 3 bases at J; junction bases unmatched: 8. Germline CDR1 reads SEHNR; CDR2 reads FQNEAQ (reference sequence). This CDR3 region has 15 residues. The CDR3 sequence: CASSQAGQGGYEQYF. CDR3 in DNA: TGTGCCAGCAGCCAAGCGGGACAGGGTGGCTACGAGCAGTACTTC.

V and J are TRBV5-1 and TRBJ2-3; a weak D match, TRBD2 (5 bases). The CDR3 has 18 amino acids. CDR1 is SGHRS and CDR2 is YFSETQ in the germline V gene. V dropped 1 base and J dropped 2 bases, with 20 bases sitting between them. The CDR3 sequence: CASSLRTRPGWPTDTQYF. CDR3 DNA: TGCGCCAGCAGCTTGCGGACTCGACCCGGCTGGCCCACAGATACGCAGTATTTT. Full variable domain (outside the CDR3, taken from reference TRBV5-1 and TRBJ2-3): KAGVTQTPRYLIKTRGQQVTLSCSPISGHRSVSWYQQTPGQGLQFLFEYFSETQRNKGNFPGRFSGRQFSNSRSEMNVSTLELGDSALYLCASSLRTRPGWPTDTQYFGPGTRLTVL.

This chain joins TRBV28 and TRBJ1-1; D uncertain. V was pared by 6 bases and J by 5 bases, with 10 bases between. CDR1 is MDHEN and CDR2 is SYDVKM in the germline V gene. This CDR3 is built from 12 residues. The CDR3 here is CASSPLTTEAFF. The DNA of the CDR3 is TGTGCCAGCAGCCCTCTAACTACTGAAGCTTTCTTT.

The rearrangement uses TRBV11-3 and TRBJ2-1, with a possible D match to TRBD2 (5 bases). Trimming pared 6 bases from V and 6 bases from J, leaving 12 bases between. CDR1 is SGHNT and CDR2 is YENEEA in the germline V gene. This CDR3 is built from 13 residues. CDR3 residues: CASRRGPGNEQFF. The CDR3 DNA follows: TGTGCCAGCAGGCGAGGGCCTGGCAATGAGCAGTTCTTC.

The V gene is TRBV19, the J gene TRBJ2-6; perhaps TRBD1 as D (5 bases). The CDR3 contains 16 residues. Germline V lookup: CDR1 LNHDA, CDR2 SQIVND (reference sequence). Trimming removed 5 bases from V and 2 bases from J, with 13 bases in between. The CDR3 region is CASSRKTGPGANVLTF. The CDR3 DNA is TGTGCCAGTAGTCGGAAAACAGGACCTGGGGCCAACGTCCTGACTTTC.

This chain links TRBV6-2 or TRBV6-3 with TRBJ1-5; possibly TRBD1 for D (6 bases). The CDR3 length is 13 residues. Per the germline V gene, CDR1 is MNHEY and CDR2 is SVGEGT. Trimming cost V 6 bases and J 4 bases, with 10 bases left between them. CDR3 loop: CASSRGGNQPQHF. Here the CDR3 DNA reads TGTGCCAGCAGCAGGGGAGGTAATCAGCCCCAGCATTTT.

CDR3 sequence (DNA): TGTGCCAGCAGCCAGATCGGGACTAATACCTACGAGCAGTACTTC. Its protein product is CASSQIGTNTYEQYF. This chain joins TRBV5-4 and TRBJ2-7; TRBD2 matches at 7 bases. The CDR3 extends over 15 amino acids. Trimming at V came to 4 bases and at J to 2 bases, leaving 9 bases not matched to a gene. Germline assignment: CDR1 SGHNT and CDR2 YYREEE (reference sequence).

The chain links TRBV5-4 to TRBJ2-3; 12 positions agree with TRBD2. The V gene's germline CDR1 is SGHNT and CDR2 YYREEE (reference sequence). The CDR3 has 18 amino acids. Trimming removed 4 bases from V and 1 base from J; junction bases left unmatched: 10. CDR3 loop: CASSPSSGRALGTDTQYF. CDR3 sequence (DNA): TGTGCCAGCAGCCCGTCTAGCGGGAGGGCCCTCGGCACAGATACGCAGTATTTT.

V and J are TRBV4-3 and TRBJ2-1; D tentatively reads TRBD1 or TRBD2 (5 bases each). This CDR3 contains 15 residues. The germline V gene encodes CDR1 LGHNA and CDR2 YSLEER. V lost 0 bases, J lost 7 bases, and 13 bases lay in between. CDR3 sequence reads: CASSQEATWGNEQFF. In DNA form, the CDR3 reads TGCGCCAGCAGCCAAGAGGCGACATGGGGGAATGAGCAGTTCTTC.